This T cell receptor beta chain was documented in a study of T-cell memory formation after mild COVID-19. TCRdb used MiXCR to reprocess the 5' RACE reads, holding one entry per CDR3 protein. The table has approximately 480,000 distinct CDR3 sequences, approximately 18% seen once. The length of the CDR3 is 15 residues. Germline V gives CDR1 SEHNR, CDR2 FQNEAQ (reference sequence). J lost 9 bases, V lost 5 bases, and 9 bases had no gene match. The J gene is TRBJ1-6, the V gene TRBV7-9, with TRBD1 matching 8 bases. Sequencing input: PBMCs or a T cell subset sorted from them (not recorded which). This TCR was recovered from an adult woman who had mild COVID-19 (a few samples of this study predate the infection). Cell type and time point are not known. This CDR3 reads CASSLSGTGSSPLHF. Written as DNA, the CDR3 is TGTGCCAGCAGCCTATCCGGGACAGGTAGTTCACCCCTCCACTTT.